The T cell receptor (beta chain) under discussion was sequenced for a study of shared clonotypes between healthy human individuals. For the study at large: Participating donors consisted of two women and a few men aged 18 to 49.

None of the donors, who were healthy HIV-negative adults, had recently had acute infections or vaccinations. The quantity of DNA used in unsorted PBMC replicate PCRs was around 0.3 ug, corresponding to tens of thousands of T cell genomes. Using immunoSEQ multiplex PCR, the repertoire was profiled, and TCRdb retains in-frame clones only, with some absent. The sample has about 480,000 clones; approximately 79% are singletons. The receptor was isolated from a woman between 35 and 50 years old in good health. Some clones in this sample may be carry-over from other donors' samples. The specimen was PBMCs.

CDR3 region: CASSFLVNTEAFF. Written as DNA, the CDR3 is TGTGCCAGCAGCTTTTTAGTGAACACTGAAGCTTTCTTT. The chain recombines TRBV11-3 with TRBJ1-1; D gene unclear. The CDR3 totals 13 residues. Germline CDR1 SGHNT, CDR2 YENEEA. Deletions cut 3 bases from V and 0 bases from J, with 5 bases between. Full variable domain (missing parts from reference TRBV11-3 and TRBJ1-1): EAGVVQSPRYKIIEKKQPVAFWCNPISGHNTLYWYLQNLGQGPELLIRYENEEAVDDSQLPKDRFSAERLKGVDSTLKIQPAELGDSAVYLCASSFLVNTEAFFGQGTRLTVV.